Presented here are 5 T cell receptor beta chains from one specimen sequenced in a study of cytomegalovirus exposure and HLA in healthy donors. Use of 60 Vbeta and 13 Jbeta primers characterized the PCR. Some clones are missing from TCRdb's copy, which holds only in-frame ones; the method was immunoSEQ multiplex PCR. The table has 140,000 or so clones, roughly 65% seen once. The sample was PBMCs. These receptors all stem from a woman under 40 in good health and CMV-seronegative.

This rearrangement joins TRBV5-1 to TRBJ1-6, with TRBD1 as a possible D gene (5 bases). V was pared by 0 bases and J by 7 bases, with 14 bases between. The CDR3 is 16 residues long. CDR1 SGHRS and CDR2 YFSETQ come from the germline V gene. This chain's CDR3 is CASSLVPEGANSPLHF. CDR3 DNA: TGCGCCAGCAGCTTGGTCCCGGAAGGGGCAAATTCACCCCTCCACTTT.

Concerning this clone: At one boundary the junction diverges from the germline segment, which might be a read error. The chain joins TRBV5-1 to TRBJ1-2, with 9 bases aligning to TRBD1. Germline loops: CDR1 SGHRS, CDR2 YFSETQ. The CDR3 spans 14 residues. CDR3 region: CASSFYRQGGGCTF. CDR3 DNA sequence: TGCGCCAGCAGCTTCTACCGACAGGGGGGTGGCTGCACCTTC.

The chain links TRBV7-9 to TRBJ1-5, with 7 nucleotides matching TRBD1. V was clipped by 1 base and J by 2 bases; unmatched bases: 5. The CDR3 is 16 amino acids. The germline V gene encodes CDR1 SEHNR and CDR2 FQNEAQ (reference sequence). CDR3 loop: CASSLGTGGGNQPQHF. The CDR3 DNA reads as TGTGCCAGCAGCTTAGGGACAGGTGGGGGCAATCAGCCCCAGCATTTT. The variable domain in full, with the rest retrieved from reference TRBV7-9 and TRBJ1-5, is DTGVSQNPRHKITKRGQNVTFRCDPISEHNRLYWYRQTLGQGPEFLTYFQNEAQLEKSRLLSDRFSAERPKGSFSTLEIQRTEQGDSAMYLCASSLGTGGGNQPQHFGDGTRLSIL.

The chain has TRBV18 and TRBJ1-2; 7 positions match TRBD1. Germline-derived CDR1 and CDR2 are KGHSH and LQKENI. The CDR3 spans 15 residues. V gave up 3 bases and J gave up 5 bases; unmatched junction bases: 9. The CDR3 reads CASSPYRDRQYGYTF. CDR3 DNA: TGTGCCAGCTCACCGTACCGGGACAGACAATATGGCTACACCTTC.

The CDR3 nucleotides are TGTGCCAGCCGCGGACAGGGCATGCAGCCCCAGCATTTT. Protein product: CASRGQGMQPQHF. The chain has TRBV28 and TRBJ1-5; TRBD1 matches 8 bases. The junction had 7 bases not matched to a gene; V was cut back by 8 bases and J by 7 bases. The CDR3 loop spans 13 amino acids. Germline V gene data show CDR1 as MDHEN and CDR2 as SYDVKM. Based on the CDR3 plus reference TRBV28 and TRBJ1-5, the full variable domain is DVKVTQSSRYLVKRTGEKVFLECVQDMDHENMFWYRQDPGLGLRLIYFSYDVKMKEKGDIPEGYSVSREKKERFSLILESASTNQTSMYLCASRGQGMQPQHFGDGTRLSIL.